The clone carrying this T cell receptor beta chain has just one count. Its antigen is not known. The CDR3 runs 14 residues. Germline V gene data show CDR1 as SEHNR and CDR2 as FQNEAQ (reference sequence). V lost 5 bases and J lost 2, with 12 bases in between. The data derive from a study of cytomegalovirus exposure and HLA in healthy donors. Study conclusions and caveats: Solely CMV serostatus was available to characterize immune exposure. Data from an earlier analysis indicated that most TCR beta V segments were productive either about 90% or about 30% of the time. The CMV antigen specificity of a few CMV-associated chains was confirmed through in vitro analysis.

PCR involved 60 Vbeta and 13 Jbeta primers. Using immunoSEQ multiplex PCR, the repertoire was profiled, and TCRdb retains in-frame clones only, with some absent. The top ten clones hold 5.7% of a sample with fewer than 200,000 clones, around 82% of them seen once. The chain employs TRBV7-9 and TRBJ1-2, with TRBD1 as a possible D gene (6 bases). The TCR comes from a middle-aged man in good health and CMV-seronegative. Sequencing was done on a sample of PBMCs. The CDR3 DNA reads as TGTGCCAGCAGCCCAACCGGGACAAACTATGGCTACACCTTC. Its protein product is CASSPTGTNYGYTF.